Shown below are 18 T cell receptor beta chains from a single sample sequenced in a study of T cells in Graves' hyperthyroidism and ophthalmopathy. TCR beta CDR3 sequences were amplified from RNA transcripts. First-round RT-PCR with HTBI primers amplified the TCR CDR3 region. TCRdb fed the multiplex PCR reads into MiXCR, producing one record per CDR3 protein. The sample consists of some 92,000 distinct CDR3 sequences, about 40% of them appearing once. Sequenced material: peripheral blood or thyroid tissue (not recorded which). The receptors here all came from a woman between 25 and 40 years old with Graves' hyperthyroidism.

The sample holds many counts of this clonotype. The J gene is TRBJ1-1, the V gene TRBV6-6, with 10 nucleotides matching TRBD1. CDR1 MNHNY and CDR2 SVGAGI come from the germline V gene (reference sequence). CDR3 length equals 14 residues. V shed 8 bases and J 1 base; nucleotides not matched to a gene: 4. The CDR3 loop is CASGGTGANTEAFF. In DNA, the CDR3 is TGTGCCAGCGGCGGGACAGGGGCGAACACTGAAGCTTTCTTT.

Comment on this clonotype: In this CDR3 the conserved last residue, phenylalanine or tryptophan, is missing, so a read error is likely. V and J are TRBV7-9 and TRBJ1-1, with TRBD1 matching over 7 bases. The CDR3 length is 16 residues. Losses at the gene ends were 5 bases for V and 0 bases for J; bases not matched to a gene: 9. The germline V gene encodes CDR1 SEHNR and CDR2 FQNEAQ (reference sequence). As DNA, the CDR3 is TGTGCCAGCAGCCCCGACAGGGATTGGGTGAACACTGAAGCTTTCCTT. Amino acids: CASSPDRDWVNTEAFL.

The J gene is TRBJ2-6, the V gene TRBV24-1; D is uncertain. V was trimmed by 4 bases and J by 6 bases, leaving 0 bases between them. This CDR3 is built from 11 residues. Germline CDR1 and CDR2: KGHDR and SFDVKD. In nucleotides, the CDR3 is TGTGCCACCAGTGAGGCCAACGTCCTGACTTTC. Amino acids: CATSEANVLTF.

In the case of this clonotype: This may arise from a read error, as a much more abundant clone is one base away. The chain uses TRBV2 and TRBJ1-6; 9 bases line up with TRBD1. The CDR3 covers 13 residues. Germline lookup yields CDR1 SNHLY and CDR2 FYNNEI. CDR3 in DNA: TGTGCTAGCCCGGGACAGGGCAAATCACCCCTCCACTTT. It yields the protein CASPGQGKSPLHF.

This chain joins TRBV12-3 or TRBV12-4 and TRBJ1-6, with 10 bases lining up with TRBD1. This CDR3 contains 14 residues. The trim removed 5 bases at V and 9 bases at J, leaving 4 bases unmatched. This CDR3 is CASSPTGGGSPLHF. CDR3 coding DNA: TGTGCCAGCAGTCCGACAGGGGGCGGTTCACCCCTCCACTTT.

This clonotype was detected many times. V usage is TRBV7-2 and J usage is TRBJ2-2; 10 nucleotides match TRBD1. V trimming: 0 bases; J trimming: 6 bases; junction bases outside the gene matches: 4. The CDR3 is 16 residues long. CDR1 is SGHTA and CDR2 is FQGNSA in the germline V gene. The CDR3 DNA reads as TGTGCCAGCAGCTTAGCCGGGACAGGGGATCCCGGGGAGCTGTTTTTT. Protein sequence: CASSLAGTGDPGELFF.

This clonotype was seen many times. This rearrangement joins TRBV7-3 to TRBJ2-7; D gene uncertain. Germline loops: CDR1 SGHTA, CDR2 FQGTGA. The CDR3 totals 13 residues. V lost 5 bases, J lost 3 bases, and 11 bases lay in between. The CDR3 spells CASSRDYGYEQYF. As DNA, the CDR3 is TGTGCCAGCAGCCGCGATTACGGCTACGAGCAGTACTTC. The full variable domain, with the rest looked up from reference TRBV7-3 and TRBJ2-7, is GAGVSQTPSNKVTEKGKYVELRCDPISGHTALYWYRQSLGQGPEFLIYFQGTGAADDSGLPNDRFFAVRPEGSVSTLKIQRTERGDSAVYLCASSRDYGYEQYFGPGTRLTVT.

Only a few counts were recorded for this clonotype. A junction end diverges from the germline sequence, so it may reflect a read error. The rearrangement links TRBV5-1 to TRBJ1-2; TRBD1 agrees at 7 bases. Per germline, CDR1 SGHRS and CDR2 YFSETQ. The CDR3 loop spans 15 amino acids. CDR3 protein: CASSQRRTGPTRYTF. CDR3 coding DNA: TGTGCCAGCAGCCAAAGGCGGACAGGCCCGACGCGCTACACCTTC.

This clonotype was seen at least ten times. The chain recombines TRBV4-1 with TRBJ1-5; maybe TRBD1 (5 bases). The V gene's germline CDR1 is MGHRA and CDR2 YSYEKL. This CDR3 is 17 amino acids long. The germline V and J ends were trimmed by 1 base and 4 bases, with 17 bases remaining between them. CDR3 coding DNA: TGCGCCAGCAGCCAAGGTCCCTCAGACAGCGATAATCAGCCCCAGCATTTT. It specifies CASSQGPSDSDNQPQHF.

The chain couples TRBV7-9 to TRBJ2-3; either TRBD1 or TRBD2 may supply D (5 bases each). Trimming cost V 3 bases and J 4 bases, with 11 bases left between them. Germline lookup yields CDR1 SEHNR and CDR2 FQNEAQ (reference sequence). This CDR3 comprises 14 residues. The CDR3 sequence is CASSLGRGPDTQYF. Written as DNA, the CDR3 is TGTGCCAGCAGCTTGGGACGCGGGCCAGATACGCAGTATTTT.

The CDR3 nucleotides read TGTGCCAGCAGCTCAGGACTAGCGGGAGGGCCCAACGAGCAGTACTTC. Translating it yields CASSSGLAGGPNEQYF. The chain carries TRBV7-9 and TRBJ2-7, with 15 positions matching TRBD2. V was clipped by 4 bases and J by 5 bases; unmatched bases: 6. Germline V gene data show CDR1 as SEHNR and CDR2 as FQNEAQ (reference sequence). The CDR3 spans 16 residues.

This clonotype showed up many times. J is TRBJ1-2 and V is TRBV9; no firm D call. V was cut by 4 bases and J by 0 bases, with 22 bases left in between. The CDR3 is 18 amino acids. Germline CDR1 SGDLS, CDR2 YYNGEE. The CDR3 DNA sequence: TGTGCCAGCAGCCCCCCTCCAAGGAGCTACGATACTAACTATGGCTACACCTTC. Translation: CASSPPPRSYDTNYGYTF.

This clonotype was recorded many times. The V call is TRBV7-6, the J call TRBJ2-5; D assignment may be TRBD1 or TRBD2 (5 bases each). Germline V gene sequence: CDR1 SGHVS, CDR2 FNYEAQ. This CDR3 is built from 19 residues. V shed 1 base and J shed 5 bases, with 26 bases lying between them. CDR3 sequence (DNA): TGTGCCAGCAGCTTAGAACCACTGTGGGACGTCGATTTTGGGGAGACCCAGTACTTC. It translates to CASSLEPLWDVDFGETQYF.

The rearrangement joins TRBV20-1 to TRBJ1-5; 7 bases match TRBD1. Trimming removed 1 base from V and 1 base from J; junction bases left unmatched: 1. CDR3 length: 14 amino acids. Germline V lookup: CDR1 DFQATT, CDR2 SNEGSKA (reference sequence). The CDR3 region is CSARGQGSNQPQHF. In nucleotides, the CDR3 is TGCAGTGCTAGAGGACAGGGCAGCAATCAGCCCCAGCATTTT.

This clonotype has a count of ten or more. The chain combines TRBV7-9 with TRBJ1-2; tentative D call: TRBD1 (5 bases). Per germline, CDR1 SEHNR and CDR2 FQNEAQ (reference sequence). Trimming shortened V by 0 bases and J by 4 bases, and 12 bases separated the two germline ends. This CDR3 has 15 residues. The CDR3 nucleotides are TGTGCCAGCAGCTTAGCGGGTGACAGAACCTATGGCTACACCTTC. This translates into CASSLAGDRTYGYTF.

As regards this clonotype: One end of the junction varies from germline; a read error may be responsible. The rearrangement joins TRBV7-9 to TRBJ2-6; the match to TRBD1 covers 7 bases. The CDR3 covers 16 residues. Germline CDR1 SEHNR, CDR2 FQNEAQ (reference sequence). The CDR3 loop reads CASSTDRSSGADVLTF. In DNA, the CDR3 is TGTGCCAGCAGCACGGACAGGTCTTCTGGGGCCGACGTCCTGACTTTC.

This rearrangement joins TRBV7-2 to TRBJ2-7; D not certain. Germline CDR1 reads SGHTA; CDR2 reads FQGNSA. Between the trimmed V and J ends, which lost 2 bases and 4 bases, there was a span of 9 bases. The CDR3 extends over 13 amino acids. In DNA form, the CDR3 reads TGTGCCAGCAGCTTAAGGCAGAATTACGAGCAGTACTTC. This sequence encodes CASSLRQNYEQYF.

As regards this clonotype: A much bigger clone sits one base away, suggesting this may be a read error. The chain links TRBV5-1 to TRBJ1-4; unclear D gene. Germline V gene sequence: CDR1 SGHRS, CDR2 YFSETQ. The CDR3 covers 14 residues. This CDR3 reads CASSSGPYKEKLLF. CDR3 DNA sequence: TGCGCCAGCAGCTCGGGCCCCTATAAGGAAAAACTGCTTTTT.